This T cell receptor beta chain came from a study of neurological immune-mediated disorders. TCRdb ran MiXCR on the 5' RACE reads and lists one entry per CDR3 protein. The sample shows under 90,000 distinct CDR3 sequences, about 9.4% of them seen only once. Germline trimming cut 3 bases from V and 0 bases from J; bases unmatched to any gene: 1. Germline CDR1 SGHAT, CDR2 FQNNGV. The CDR3 contains 14 residues. This clonotype was counted ten times or more. This receptor was identified in a man aged 35 to 55 in good health. Source material: PBMCs. V and J are TRBV11-2 and TRBJ1-2; TRBD1 aligns across 7 bases. Here the CDR3 reads CASSFGTANYGYTF. In DNA form, the CDR3 reads TGTGCCAGCAGCTTCGGGACAGCTAACTATGGCTACACCTTC.